This T cell receptor (beta chain) was observed in a study of vaccination and CD4 T cells after COVID-19. Study summary: Four females and six males made up the convalescents, two of whom were Hispanic. Culture controls were given either a CEFX pool, an HIV-1 Nef pool, or no peptide.

V lost 4 bases to trimming and J lost 0 bases; unmatched junction nucleotides: 11. The CDR3 covers 18 residues. Germline CDR1 reads SGHRS; CDR2 reads YFSETQ. CD4+ T cells that had been cultured provided DNA sequenced with the Oncomine TCR Beta short-read assay. TCRdb processed the PCR reads anew with MiXCR; each CDR3 protein has one entry. The sample includes about 14,000 distinct CDR3 sequences, 40% to 65% of them seen just once. Note on this clonotype: No antigen is known for it.

Treatment specified: approximately 10-day PBMC culture with coronavirus spike peptide pools or control peptides (ViraFEST assay). Each of days 3 and 7 saw half the medium replaced by fresh IL-2 medium. The clonotype originates from a human donor who had recovered from COVID-19. The sample taken for sequencing was CD4+ T cells from blood, cultured in vitro. This chain joins TRBV5-1 and TRBJ2-1; TRBD1 matches at 9 bases. The CDR3 DNA follows: TGCGCCAGCAGCACGAGGACAGGGGCGCAAAGCTCCTACAATGAGCAGTTCTTC. This codes for CASSTRTGAQSSYNEQFF.